The T cell receptor (beta chain) under discussion was sequenced for a study of pediatric ulcerative colitis. Comment on this clone: Its antigen is currently unknown.

Samples were sequenced at Survey level, maximum 500,000 reads. Clones were read by immunoSEQ multiplex PCR, and TCRdb kept only the in-frame ones, dropping some. The top ten hold 20% to 25% of the sample, which has under 45,000 clones, roughly 83% seen once. V was trimmed by 5 bases and J by 13 bases, leaving 20 bases between them. Germline V gene lookup returns CDR1 SGHAT and CDR2 FQNNGV. The length of the CDR3 is 14 residues. Colonoscopy and blood draw happened at the same time. Study-wide points: Ulcerative colitis patients shared more blood-rectal clones than controls.

The source is a girl aged 5-17 years with moderate ulcerative colitis. The V call is TRBV11-2, the J call TRBJ2-2; D perhaps matches TRBD1 (5 bases). The specimen was blood. The CDR3 region is CASSGDSLSGWLFF. The DNA of the CDR3 is TGTGCCAGCAGCGGCGACAGTTTATCCGGTTGGCTGTTTTTT. The full variable domain, in which reference TRBV11-2 and TRBJ2-2 provide the parts outside the CDR3, is EAGVAQSPRYKIIEKRQSVAFWCNPISGHATLYWYQQILGQGPKLLIQFQNNGVVDDSQLPKDRFSAERLKGVDSTLKIQPAKLEDSAVYLCASSGDSLSGWLFFGEGSRLTVL.